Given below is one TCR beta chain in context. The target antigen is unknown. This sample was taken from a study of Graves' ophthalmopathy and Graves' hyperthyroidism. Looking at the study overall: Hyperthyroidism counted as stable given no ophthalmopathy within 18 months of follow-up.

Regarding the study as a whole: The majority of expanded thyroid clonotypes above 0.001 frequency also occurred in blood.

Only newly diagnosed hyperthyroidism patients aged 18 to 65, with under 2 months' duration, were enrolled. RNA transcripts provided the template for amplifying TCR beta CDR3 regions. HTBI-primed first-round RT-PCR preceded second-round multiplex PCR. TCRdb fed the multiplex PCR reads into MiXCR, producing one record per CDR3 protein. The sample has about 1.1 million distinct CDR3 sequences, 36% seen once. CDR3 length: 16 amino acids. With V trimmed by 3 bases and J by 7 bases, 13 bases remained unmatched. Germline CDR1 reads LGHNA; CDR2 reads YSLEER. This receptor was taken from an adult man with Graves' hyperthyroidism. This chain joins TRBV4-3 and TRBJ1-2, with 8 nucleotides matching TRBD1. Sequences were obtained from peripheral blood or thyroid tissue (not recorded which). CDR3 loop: CASSHNRGQDPRGYTF. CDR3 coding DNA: TGCGCCAGCAGCCACAATAGGGGACAGGATCCGCGTGGCTACACCTTC.